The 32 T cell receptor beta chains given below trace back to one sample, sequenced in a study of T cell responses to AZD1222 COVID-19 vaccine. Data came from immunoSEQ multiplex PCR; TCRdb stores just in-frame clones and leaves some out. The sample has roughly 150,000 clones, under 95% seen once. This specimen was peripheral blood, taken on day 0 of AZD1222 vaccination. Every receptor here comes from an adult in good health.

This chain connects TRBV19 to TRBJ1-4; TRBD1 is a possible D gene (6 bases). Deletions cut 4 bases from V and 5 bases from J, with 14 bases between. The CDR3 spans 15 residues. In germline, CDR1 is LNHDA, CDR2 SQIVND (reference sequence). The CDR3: CASSRDIWGNEKLFF. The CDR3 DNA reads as TGTGCCAGTAGTAGGGACATCTGGGGGAATGAAAAACTGTTTTTT. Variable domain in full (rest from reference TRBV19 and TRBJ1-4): DGGITQSPKYLFRKEGQNVTLSCEQNLNHDAMYWYRQDPGQGLRLIYYSQIVNDFQKGDIAEGYSVSREKKESFPLTVTSAQKNPTAFYLCASSRDIWGNEKLFFGSGTQLSVL.

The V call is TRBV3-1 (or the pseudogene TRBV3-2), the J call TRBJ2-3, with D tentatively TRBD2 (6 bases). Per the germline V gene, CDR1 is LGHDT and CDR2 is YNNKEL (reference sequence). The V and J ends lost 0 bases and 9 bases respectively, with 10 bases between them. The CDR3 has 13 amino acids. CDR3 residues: CASSQDRGLTQYF. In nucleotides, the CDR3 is TGTGCCAGCAGCCAAGATAGGGGACTCACGCAGTATTTT.

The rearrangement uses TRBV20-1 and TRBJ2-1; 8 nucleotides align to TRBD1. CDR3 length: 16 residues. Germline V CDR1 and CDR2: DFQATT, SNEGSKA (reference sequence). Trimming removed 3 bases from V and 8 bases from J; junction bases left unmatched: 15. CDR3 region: CSASRFGTGGRDEQFF. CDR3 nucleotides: TGCAGTGCTAGTCGCTTTGGAACAGGGGGTAGGGATGAGCAGTTCTTC.

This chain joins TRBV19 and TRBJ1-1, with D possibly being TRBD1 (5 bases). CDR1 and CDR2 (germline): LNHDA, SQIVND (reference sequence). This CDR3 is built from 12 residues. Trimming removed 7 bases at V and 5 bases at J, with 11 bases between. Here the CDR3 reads CASTVGGTEAFF. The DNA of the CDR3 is TGTGCCAGTACCGTGGGGGGGACTGAAGCTTTCTTT.

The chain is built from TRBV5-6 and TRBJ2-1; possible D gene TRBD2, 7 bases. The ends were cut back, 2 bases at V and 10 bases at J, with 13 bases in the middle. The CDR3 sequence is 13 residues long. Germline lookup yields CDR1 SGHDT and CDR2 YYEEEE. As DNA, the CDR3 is TGTGCCAGCAGCTTCCAAGGGGGGGGCGAGCAGTTCTTC. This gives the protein CASSFQGGGEQFF.

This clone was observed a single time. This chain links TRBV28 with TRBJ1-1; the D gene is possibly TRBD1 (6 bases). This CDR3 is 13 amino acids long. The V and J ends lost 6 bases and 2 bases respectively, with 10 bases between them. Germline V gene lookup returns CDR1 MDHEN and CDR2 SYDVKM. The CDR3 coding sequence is TGTGCCAGCAGCACAGGGAGAAACACTGAAGCTTTCTTT. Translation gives CASSTGRNTEAFF.

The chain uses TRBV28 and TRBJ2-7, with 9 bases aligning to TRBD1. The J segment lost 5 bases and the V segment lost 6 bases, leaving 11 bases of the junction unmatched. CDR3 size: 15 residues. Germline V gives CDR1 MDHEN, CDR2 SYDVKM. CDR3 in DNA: TGTGCCAGCAGATCGATGACAGGGGGATTCCACGAGCAGTACTTC. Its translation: CASRSMTGGFHEQYF.

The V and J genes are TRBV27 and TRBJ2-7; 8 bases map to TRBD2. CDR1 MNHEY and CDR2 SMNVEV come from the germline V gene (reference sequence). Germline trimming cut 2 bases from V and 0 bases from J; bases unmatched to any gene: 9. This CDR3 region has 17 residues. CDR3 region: CASSLLGVREGSYEQYF. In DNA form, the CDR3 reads TGTGCCAGCAGTTTACTCGGGGTTCGGGAGGGCTCCTACGAGCAGTACTTC.

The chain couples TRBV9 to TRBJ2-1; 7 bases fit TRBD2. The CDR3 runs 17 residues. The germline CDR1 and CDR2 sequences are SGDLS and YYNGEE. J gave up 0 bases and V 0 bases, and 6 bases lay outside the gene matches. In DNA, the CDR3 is TGTGCCAGCAGCGTAGAAGGGCTAGCGGTCTCCTACAATGAGCAGTTCTTC. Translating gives CASSVEGLAVSYNEQFF.

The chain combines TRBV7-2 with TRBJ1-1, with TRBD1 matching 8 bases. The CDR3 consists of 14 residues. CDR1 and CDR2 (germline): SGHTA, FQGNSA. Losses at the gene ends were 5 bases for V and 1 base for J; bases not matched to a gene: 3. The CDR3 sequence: CASSPDRGNTEAFF. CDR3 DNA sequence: TGTGCCAGCAGCCCCGACAGGGGGAACACTGAAGCTTTCTTT.

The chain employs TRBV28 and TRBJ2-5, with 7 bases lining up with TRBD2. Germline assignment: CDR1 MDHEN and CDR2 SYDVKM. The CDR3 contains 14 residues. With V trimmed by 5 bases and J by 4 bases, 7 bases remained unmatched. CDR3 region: CASSAGGTLETQYF. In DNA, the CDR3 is TGTGCCAGCAGTGCCGGGGGGACTTTAGAGACCCAGTACTTC.

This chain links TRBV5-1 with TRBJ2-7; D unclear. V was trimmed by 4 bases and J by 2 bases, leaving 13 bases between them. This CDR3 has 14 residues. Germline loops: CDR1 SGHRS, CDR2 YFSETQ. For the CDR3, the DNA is TGCGCCAGCAGCGGCGGACGGGCTGCCTACGAGCAGTACTTC. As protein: CASSGGRAAYEQYF.

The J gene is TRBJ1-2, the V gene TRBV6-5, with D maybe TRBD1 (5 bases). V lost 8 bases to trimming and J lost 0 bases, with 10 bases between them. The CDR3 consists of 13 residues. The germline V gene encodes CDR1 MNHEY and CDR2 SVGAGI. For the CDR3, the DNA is TGTGCCAGCGGATCAGGGTCTAACTATGGCTACACCTTC. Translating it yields CASGSGSNYGYTF.

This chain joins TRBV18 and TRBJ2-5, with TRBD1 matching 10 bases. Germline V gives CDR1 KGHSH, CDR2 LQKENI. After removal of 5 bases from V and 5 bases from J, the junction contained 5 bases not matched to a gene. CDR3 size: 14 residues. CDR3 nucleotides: TGTGCCAGCTCAAGACAGGGGGCAAGGGAGACCCAGTACTTC. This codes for CASSRQGARETQYF. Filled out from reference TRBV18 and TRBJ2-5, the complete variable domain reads NAGVMQNPRHLVRRRGQEARLRCSPMKGHSHVYWYRQLPEEGLKFMVYLQKENIIDESGMPKERFSAEFPKEGPSILRIQQVVRGDSAAYFCASSRQGARETQYFGPGTRLLVL.

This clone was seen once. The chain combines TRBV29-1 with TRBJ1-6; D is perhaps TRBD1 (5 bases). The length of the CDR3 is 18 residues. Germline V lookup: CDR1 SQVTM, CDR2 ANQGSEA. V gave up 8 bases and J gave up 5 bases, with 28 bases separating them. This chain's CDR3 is CSLATQRGSGGHNSPLHF. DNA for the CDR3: TGCAGCCTCGCCACGCAGAGGGGAAGTGGGGGTCATAATTCACCCCTCCACTTT. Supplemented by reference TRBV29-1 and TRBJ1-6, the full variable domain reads SAVISQKPSRDICQRGTSLTIQCQVDSQVTMMFWYRQQPGQSLTLIATANQGSEATYESGFVIDKFPISRPNLTFSTLTVSNMSPEDSSIYLCSLATQRGSGGHNSPLHFGNGTRLTVT.

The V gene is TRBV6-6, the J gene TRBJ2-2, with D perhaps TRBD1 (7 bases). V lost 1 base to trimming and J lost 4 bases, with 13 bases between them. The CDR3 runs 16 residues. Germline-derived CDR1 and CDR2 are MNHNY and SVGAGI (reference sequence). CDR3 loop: CASSYYSGGGTGELFF. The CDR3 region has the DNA TGTGCCAGCAGTTACTATTCAGGGGGAGGCACCGGGGAGCTGTTTTTT.

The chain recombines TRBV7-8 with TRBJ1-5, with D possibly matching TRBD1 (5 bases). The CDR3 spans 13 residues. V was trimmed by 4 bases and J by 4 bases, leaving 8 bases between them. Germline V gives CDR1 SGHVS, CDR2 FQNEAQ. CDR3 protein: CASSYGANQPQHF. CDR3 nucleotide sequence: TGTGCCAGCAGCTACGGGGCTAATCAGCCCCAGCATTTT.

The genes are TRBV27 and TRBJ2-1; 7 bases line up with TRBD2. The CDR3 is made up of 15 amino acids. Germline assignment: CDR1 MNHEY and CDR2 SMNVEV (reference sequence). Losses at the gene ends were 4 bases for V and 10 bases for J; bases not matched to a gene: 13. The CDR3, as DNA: TGTGCCAGCAGTTCCCCCGGACTAGGAAAGAGCGAGCAGTTCTTC. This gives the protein CASSSPGLGKSEQFF.

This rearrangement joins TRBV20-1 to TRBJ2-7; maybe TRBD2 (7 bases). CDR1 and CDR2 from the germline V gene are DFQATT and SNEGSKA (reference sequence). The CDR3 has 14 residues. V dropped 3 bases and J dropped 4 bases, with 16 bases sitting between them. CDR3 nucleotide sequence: TGCAGTGCTAGTCACCCAAGGGGGGGTTACGAGCAGTACTTC. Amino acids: CSASHPRGGYEQYF.

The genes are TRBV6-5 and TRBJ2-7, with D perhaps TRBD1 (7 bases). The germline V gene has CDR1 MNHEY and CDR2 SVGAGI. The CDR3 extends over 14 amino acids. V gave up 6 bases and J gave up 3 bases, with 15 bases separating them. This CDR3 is CASRIRQGGYEQYF. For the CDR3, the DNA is TGTGCCAGCAGAATACGCCAGGGGGGCTACGAGCAGTACTTC.

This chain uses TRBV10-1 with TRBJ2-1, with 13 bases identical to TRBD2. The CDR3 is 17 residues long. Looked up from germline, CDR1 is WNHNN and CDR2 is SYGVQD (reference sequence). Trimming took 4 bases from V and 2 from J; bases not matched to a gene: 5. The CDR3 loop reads CASSAGTSGNTYNEQFF. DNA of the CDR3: TGCGCCAGCAGTGCAGGGACTAGCGGGAACACCTACAATGAGCAGTTCTTC.

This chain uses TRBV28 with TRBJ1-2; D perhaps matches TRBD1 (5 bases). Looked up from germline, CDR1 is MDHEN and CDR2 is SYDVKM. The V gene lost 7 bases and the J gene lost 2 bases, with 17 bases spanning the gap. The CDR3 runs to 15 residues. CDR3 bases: TGTGCCAGCACTCTATGGCAGGGAAAAAACTATGGCTACACCTTC. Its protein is CASTLWQGKNYGYTF.

CDR3 coding DNA: TGTGCCAGCAGTCTAGGGAGAAATGAGCAGTTCTTC. Amino acid sequence: CASSLGRNEQFF. The gene calls are TRBV11-2 and TRBJ2-1; weak D call: TRBD2 (5 bases). The CDR3 sequence is 12 residues long. The V end lost 6 bases, the J end lost 7 bases, and 10 bases lay between the germline ends. CDR1 and CDR2 from the germline V gene are SGHAT and FQNNGV.

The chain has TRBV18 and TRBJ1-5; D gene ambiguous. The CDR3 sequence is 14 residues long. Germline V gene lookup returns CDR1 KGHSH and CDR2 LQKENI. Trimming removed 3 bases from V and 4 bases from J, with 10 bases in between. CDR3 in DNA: TGTGCCAGCTCACCCCAAGAGGGAAATCAGCCCCAGCATTTT. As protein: CASSPQEGNQPQHF.

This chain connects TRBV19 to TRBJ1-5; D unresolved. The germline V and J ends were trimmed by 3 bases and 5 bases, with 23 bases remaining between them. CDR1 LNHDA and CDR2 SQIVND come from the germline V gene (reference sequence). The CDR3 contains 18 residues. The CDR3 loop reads CASSIYKGPTTLHQPQHF. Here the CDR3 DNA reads TGTGCCAGTAGTATTTATAAAGGACCAACGACTCTTCATCAGCCCCAGCATTTT.

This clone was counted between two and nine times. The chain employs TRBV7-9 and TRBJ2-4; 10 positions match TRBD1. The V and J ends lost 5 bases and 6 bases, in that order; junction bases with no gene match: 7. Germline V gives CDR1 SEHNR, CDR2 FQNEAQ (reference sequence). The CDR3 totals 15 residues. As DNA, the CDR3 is TGTGCCAGCAGCCGAGGACAGGGGGACGTAAACATTCAGTACTTC. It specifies CASSRGQGDVNIQYF.

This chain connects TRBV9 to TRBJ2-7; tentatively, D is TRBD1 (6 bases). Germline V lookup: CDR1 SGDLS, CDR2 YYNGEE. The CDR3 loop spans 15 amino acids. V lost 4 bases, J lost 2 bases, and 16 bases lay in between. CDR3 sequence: CASSTSGAATYEQYF. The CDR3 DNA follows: TGTGCCAGCAGCACCTCAGGGGCCGCCACCTACGAGCAGTACTTC.

This chain's CDR3 is CASSSGQGINQPQHF. Written as DNA, the CDR3 is TGTGCCAGCTCCTCGGGACAGGGGATCAATCAGCCCCAGCATTTT. The chain recombines TRBV18 with TRBJ1-5, with 10 bases lining up with TRBD1. Germline V CDR1 and CDR2: KGHSH, LQKENI. The CDR3 has 15 residues. J lost 3 bases, V lost 6 bases, and 5 bases had no gene match.

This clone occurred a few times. The CDR3 loop is CAITPGNYGYTF. The DNA of the CDR3 is TGTGCCATAACACCAGGGAACTATGGCTACACCTTC. V gene TRBV11-3 combines with J gene TRBJ1-2, with a weak D call TRBD1 (5 bases). The CDR3 spans 12 residues. The V gene lost 10 bases and the J gene lost 2 bases, with 11 bases spanning the gap. Germline V gene lookup returns CDR1 SGHNT and CDR2 YENEEA.

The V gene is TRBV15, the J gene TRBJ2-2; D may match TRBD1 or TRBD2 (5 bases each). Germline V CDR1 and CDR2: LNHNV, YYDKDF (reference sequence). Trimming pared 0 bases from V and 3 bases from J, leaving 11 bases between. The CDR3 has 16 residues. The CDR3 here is CATSRDGGIHTGELFF. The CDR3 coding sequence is TGTGCCACCAGCAGAGATGGGGGAATCCACACCGGGGAGCTGTTTTTT.

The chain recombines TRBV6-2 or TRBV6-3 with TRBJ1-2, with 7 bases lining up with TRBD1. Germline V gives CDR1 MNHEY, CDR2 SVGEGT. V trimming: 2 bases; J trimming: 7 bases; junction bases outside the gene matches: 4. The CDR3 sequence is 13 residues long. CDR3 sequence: CASSYGDRSGYTF. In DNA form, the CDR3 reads TGTGCCAGCAGTTACGGGGACAGAAGTGGCTACACCTTC.

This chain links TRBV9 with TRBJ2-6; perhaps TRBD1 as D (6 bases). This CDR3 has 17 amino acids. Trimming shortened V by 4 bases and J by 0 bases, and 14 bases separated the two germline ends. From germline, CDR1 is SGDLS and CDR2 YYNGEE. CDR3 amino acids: CASSLRQEASGANVLTF. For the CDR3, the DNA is TGTGCCAGCAGCCTAAGACAGGAGGCCTCTGGGGCCAACGTCCTGACTTTC. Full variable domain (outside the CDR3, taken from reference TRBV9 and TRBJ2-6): DSGVTQTPKHLITATGQRVTLRCSPRSGDLSVYWYQQSLDQGLQFLIQYYNGEERAKGNILERFSAQQFPDLHSELNLSSLELGDSALYFCASSLRQEASGANVLTFGAGSRLTVL.